This T cell receptor (beta chain) was found in a study of blood T cell repertoires in COVID-19. Whole-study context: From the United States, Italy and Spain came samples of acute and convalescent COVID-19.

Some clones are missing from TCRdb's copy, which holds only in-frame ones; the method was immunoSEQ multiplex PCR. The repertoire includes 100,000 to 150,000 clones, 92% of them detected once, and around 2% sits in the top ten. The V gene lost 1 base and the J gene lost 5 bases, with 14 bases spanning the gap. The V gene's germline CDR1 is LGHDT and CDR2 YNNKEL (reference sequence). This CDR3 has 15 residues. Recruited during active infection, patients (from Seattle) were subsequently followed longitudinally. The receptor was isolated from a man over 45 with COVID-19, enrolled during active disease. The sample taken for sequencing was peripheral blood. The V and J genes are TRBV3-1 (or the pseudogene TRBV3-2) and TRBJ2-5; tentatively, D is TRBD1 (6 bases). In DNA form, the CDR3 reads TGTGCCAGCAGCCAAGGTGCAGGGGTGGTGGAGACCCAGTACTTC. It encodes CASSQGAGVVETQYF.